This TCR beta chain came from a study of beta chain features in type 1 diabetes. Study-level information: Healthy donors and patients had similar age, gender and cell yields. There were 95 million to 110 million sorted cells examined across all samples.

Staining for CD45RO/CCR7/CD25/CD127/CD95/CD27 allowed sorting of CD4+ naive, central memory, regulatory and stem cell-like memory cells. Without exception, sorted populations had purity beyond 95%. Isolated RNA was reverse transcribed in full, so expressed TCRB transcripts were sequenced. The data were produced by immunoSEQ multiplex PCR, yet TCRdb's version contains in-frame clones alone and is incomplete. In the table there are 310,000 or so clones, 8% of which are singletons. This CDR3 region has 16 residues. Per the germline V gene, CDR1 is LNHNV and CDR2 is YYDKDF (reference sequence). Trimming shortened V by 0 bases and J by 1 base, and 12 bases separated the two germline ends.

This rearrangement joins TRBV15 to TRBJ1-1, with D uncertain. Sequenced input: central memory CD4+ T cells from blood. This clonotype originated in a woman younger than 35 in good health. This CDR3 is CATSRDLLAGNTEAFF. DNA of the CDR3: TGTGCCACCAGCAGAGATCTCTTAGCCGGGAACACTGAAGCTTTCTTT.